This TCR beta chain originates from a study of Tregs in tolerant kidney transplant recipients. Turning to the study itself: CD4+CD25+CD127- cells came from roughly 3-day belatacept mixed lymphocyte reactions, some with approximately 5-day graft donor restimulation. Study observations and caveats: Activated donor B cell expansion appeared to reveal the most relevant donor-specific TCRbeta repertoire. Few patients were studied, so findings need validation in larger groups. This study did not directly address biological reproducibility.

The CDR3 is 19 residues long. CDR1 SGHDN and CDR2 FVKESK come from the germline V gene. The junction had 13 bases not matched to a gene; V was cut back by 2 bases and J by 3 bases. As regards this clone: What it binds is not known.

Generated by immunoSEQ multiplex PCR, the TCRdb table keeps only in-frame clones and is missing some. The sample lists about 19,000 clones, about three fifths occurring once. The origin of this receptor is a human donor in good health. The V gene is TRBV14, the J gene TRBJ2-1, with TRBD2 matching over 10 bases. The material sequenced was Tregs from blood cultured with allogeneic cells. The CDR3 is CASSQWGAGGLLRYNEQFF. CDR3 coding DNA: TGTGCCAGCAGCCAATGGGGAGCGGGGGGGCTCCTCCGCTACAATGAGCAGTTCTTC.